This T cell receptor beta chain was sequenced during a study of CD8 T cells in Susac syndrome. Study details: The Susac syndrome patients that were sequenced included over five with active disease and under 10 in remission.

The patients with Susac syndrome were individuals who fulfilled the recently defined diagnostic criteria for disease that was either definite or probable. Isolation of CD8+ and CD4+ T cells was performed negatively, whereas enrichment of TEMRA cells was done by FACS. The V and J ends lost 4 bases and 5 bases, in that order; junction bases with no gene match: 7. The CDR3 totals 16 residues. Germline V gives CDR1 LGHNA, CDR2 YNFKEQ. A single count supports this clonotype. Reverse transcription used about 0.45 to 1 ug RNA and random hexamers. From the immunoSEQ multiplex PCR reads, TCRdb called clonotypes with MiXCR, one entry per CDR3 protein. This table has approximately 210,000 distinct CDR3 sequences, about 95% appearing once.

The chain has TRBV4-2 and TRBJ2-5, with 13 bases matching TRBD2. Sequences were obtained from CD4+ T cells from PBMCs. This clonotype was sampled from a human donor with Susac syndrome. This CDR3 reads CASSPGLAGVRETQYF. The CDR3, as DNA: TGTGCCAGCAGCCCCGGACTAGCGGGGGTTCGGGAGACCCAGTACTTC.